The 18 T cell receptor beta chains reported below all come from one sample, sequenced in a study of T cell responses to AZD1222 COVID-19 vaccine (dated by TCRdb to about 2021). The library was produced with the immunoSEQ multiplex PCR assay. This is the immuneACCESS table as TCRdb keeps it, with only in-frame sequences that have V and J called. A part of the clones is gone; compared with another copy, unresolved V genes explain less than half, and the rest is unexplained. This sample comprises approximately 130,000 clones, roughly nine tenths of them detected only once. The ten largest account for around a tenth of the sample. This specimen's time point label, per the study, means: about 28 days (+/-7) after the second vaccine dose. The specimen comprised peripheral blood, sampled 28 days after the second AZD1222 dose. The receptors stem from an adult who received the AZD1222 COVID-19 vaccine.

The CDR3 spells CASTSGGWGSETQYF. In DNA, the CDR3 is TGTGCCAGTACCTCAGGCGGGTGGGGATCGGAGACCCAGTACTTC. The chain recombines TRBV19 with TRBJ2-5; a weak D match, TRBD2 (5 bases). This CDR3 spans 15 amino acids. Germline V gives CDR1 LNHDA, CDR2 SQIVND (reference sequence). V was shortened by 7 bases and J by 5 bases, with 20 bases between the two germline ends.

The chain recombines TRBV4-3 with TRBJ2-4; TRBD2 might be the D (5 bases). The CDR3 contains 17 residues. The germline V gene encodes CDR1 LGHNA and CDR2 YSLEER. The V gene lost 0 bases and the J gene lost 2 bases, with 14 bases spanning the gap. CDR3 sequence: CASSQDLLGWSKNIQYF. The CDR3 coding sequence is TGCGCCAGCAGCCAAGATCTACTAGGTTGGTCCAAAAACATTCAGTACTTC.

This clone was detected a few times. The J gene is TRBJ2-7, the V gene TRBV25-1, with a weak D call TRBD2 (6 bases). Germline loops: CDR1 MGHDK, CDR2 SYGVNS. The CDR3 is made up of 15 amino acids. Trimming stripped 4 bases from V and 4 bases from J, with 17 bases between. The CDR3 region is CASSAPLGGVYEQYF. In DNA, the CDR3 is TGTGCCAGCAGTGCCCCATTGGGGGGTGTATACGAGCAGTACTTC.

This chain joins TRBV19 and TRBJ1-5; a weak D match, TRBD1 (5 bases). V lost 7 bases to trimming and J lost 0 bases, with 10 bases between them. The germline V gene encodes CDR1 LNHDA and CDR2 SQIVND (reference sequence). There are 14 residues in the CDR3. Here the CDR3 reads CASKEGLSNQPQHF. The CDR3 region has the DNA TGTGCCAGTAAGGAGGGACTTAGCAATCAGCCCCAGCATTTT.

The J gene is TRBJ2-7, the V gene TRBV19, with 11 bases that match TRBD1. The junction had 6 bases not matched to a gene; V was cut back by 9 bases and J by 2 bases. CDR3 length: 14 residues. Germline-derived CDR1 and CDR2 are LNHDA and SQIVND (reference sequence). The CDR3 here is CASVGQGATYEQYF. The CDR3 bases are TGTGCCAGCGTTGGACAGGGGGCGACCTACGAGCAGTACTTC.

This chain uses TRBV7-2 with TRBJ1-1, with no clear D. Trimming pared 3 bases from V and 6 bases from J, leaving 5 bases between. The germline gives CDR1 SGHTA, CDR2 FQGNSA. This CDR3 contains 11 residues. The CDR3 DNA reads TGTGCCAGCAGCTTCTATCCTGAAGCTTTCTTT. It is translated as CASSFYPEAFF. Combining the CDR3 with reference TRBV7-2 and TRBJ1-1 gives the whole variable domain GAGVSQSPSNKVTEKGKDVELRCDPISGHTALYWYRQSLGQGLEFLIYFQGNSAPDKSGLPSDRFSAERTGGSVSTLTIQRTQQEDSAVYLCASSFYPEAFFGQGTRLTVV.

This clone has just one count. The chain links TRBV2 to TRBJ1-5; D may be TRBD1 (5 bases). Trimming removed 6 bases from V and 3 bases from J, with 9 bases in between. Germline V gene lookup returns CDR1 SNHLY and CDR2 FYNNEI. The CDR3 extends over 13 amino acids. The CDR3 protein is CASRDNTNQPQHF. CDR3 nucleotides: TGTGCCAGCAGGGACAACACCAATCAGCCCCAGCATTTT.

This rearrangement joins TRBV14 to TRBJ2-2, with no clear D. Per the germline V gene, CDR1 is SGHDN and CDR2 is FVKESK. This CDR3 has 14 amino acids. With 5 bases removed from V and 4 bases from J, the gap between germline ends came to 11 bases. This chain's CDR3 is CASSVLVSTGELFF. The CDR3 DNA reads TGTGCCAGCAGCGTTCTAGTGAGCACCGGGGAGCTGTTTTTT.

This rearrangement joins TRBV15 to TRBJ1-2; D is undetermined. Trimming shortened V by 0 bases and J by 2 bases, and 13 bases separated the two germline ends. The CDR3 extends over 16 amino acids. Germline CDR1 LNHNV, CDR2 YYDKDF (reference sequence). The CDR3 region has the DNA TGTGCCACCAGCAGAGATCTCGCGGGCCGAAACTATGGCTACACCTTC. This sequence encodes CATSRDLAGRNYGYTF.

The chain links TRBV14 to TRBJ2-7; D might be TRBD1 (6 bases). The V and J ends lost 4 bases and 6 bases respectively, with 13 bases between them. Germline CDR1 SGHDN, CDR2 FVKESK. This CDR3 contains 13 residues. The CDR3 coding sequence is TGTGCCAGCAGCCCGCAGGGGTTCGGCGAGCAGTACTTC. Amino acid sequence: CASSPQGFGEQYF.

This chain joins TRBV10-1 and TRBJ2-1, with D possibly TRBD2 on 5 matching bases. V was cut by 6 bases and J by 8 bases, with 14 bases left in between. Per the germline V gene, CDR1 is WNHNN and CDR2 is SYGVQD (reference sequence). The CDR3 consists of 13 residues. In nucleotides, the CDR3 is TGCGCCAGCAGCCTAGCTGCCCGGGATGAGCAGTTCTTC. Residues: CASSLAARDEQFF.

This chain links TRBV5-1 with TRBJ1-5; D unclear. The CDR3 consists of 15 residues. V shed 0 bases and J shed 2 bases, with 9 bases lying between them. Germline lookup yields CDR1 SGHRS and CDR2 YFSETQ. CDR3 in DNA: TGCGCCAGCAGCTTGGGATATGAGCGCAATCAGCCCCAGCATTTT. It codes for CASSLGYERNQPQHF.

The chain couples TRBV5-1 to TRBJ2-7; D assignment may be TRBD1 or TRBD2 (5 bases each). V lost 2 bases and J lost 6, with 15 bases in between. Per germline, CDR1 SGHRS and CDR2 YFSETQ. CDR3 length: 14 residues. The CDR3 DNA is TGCGCCAGCAGCTTCGGGGCCCGGCTGTCCGAGCAGTACTTC. It yields the protein CASSFGARLSEQYF.

The chain combines TRBV7-9 with TRBJ2-7; TRBD1 matches 9 bases. V dropped 1 base and J dropped 4; count of bases not matched to a gene: 11. The CDR3 covers 17 residues. Germline CDR1 and CDR2: SEHNR and FQNEAQ (reference sequence). The CDR3 protein is CASSLGPGTGSTYEQYF. CDR3 nucleotide sequence: TGTGCCAGCAGCTTAGGTCCCGGGACAGGGTCGACTTACGAGCAGTACTTC.

This chain links TRBV28 with TRBJ1-3; 9 positions agree with TRBD1. The ends lost 4 bases at V and 4 bases at J; junction bases unmatched: 14. The CDR3 has 18 amino acids. In germline, CDR1 is MDHEN, CDR2 SYDVKM. The CDR3 coding sequence is TGTGCCAGCAGTTCCTTACTCGGACAGGGGAGTAGGGGAAACACCATATATTTT. This gives the protein CASSSLLGQGSRGNTIYF. Supplemented by reference TRBV28 and TRBJ1-3, the full variable domain reads DVKVTQSSRYLVKRTGEKVFLECVQDMDHENMFWYRQDPGLGLRLIYFSYDVKMKEKGDIPEGYSVSREKKERFSLILESASTNQTSMYLCASSSLLGQGSRGNTIYFGEGSWLTVV.

V gene TRBV30 combines with J gene TRBJ2-7, with 10 bases lining up with TRBD2. Germline V gene data show CDR1 as GTSNPN and CDR2 as SVGIG (reference sequence). The length of the CDR3 is 14 residues. V shed 3 bases, J shed 5 bases, and the junction held 7 bases outside the gene matches. The CDR3 bases are TGTGCCTGGAGCCCGGGGACTAGCGTCAACGAGCAGTACTTC. This gives the protein CAWSPGTSVNEQYF.

The V gene is TRBV27, the J gene TRBJ2-1; 7 nucleotides line up with TRBD2. The V segment lost 3 bases and the J segment 2 bases; nucleotides outside the gene matches: 4. Germline CDR1 reads MNHEY; CDR2 reads SMNVEV (reference sequence). The CDR3 sequence is 15 residues long. CDR3 in DNA: TGTGCCAGCAGTTTTTTGGGGGGGGCCTACAATGAGCAGTTCTTC. Translation: CASSFLGGAYNEQFF.

This chain joins TRBV18 and TRBJ1-2; the D gene is possibly TRBD1 (6 bases). CDR1 is KGHSH, CDR2 LQKENI, per germline. V was clipped by 2 bases and J by 4 bases, with 11 bases between them. CDR3 length equals 14 residues. CDR3 protein: CASSPGQSTYGYTF. In DNA, the CDR3 is TGTGCCAGCTCACCAGGACAGAGCACCTATGGCTACACCTTC. The full variable domain, rest sourced from reference TRBV18 and TRBJ1-2, is NAGVMQNPRHLVRRRGQEARLRCSPMKGHSHVYWYRQLPEEGLKFMVYLQKENIIDESGMPKERFSAEFPKEGPSILRIQQVVRGDSAAYFCASSPGQSTYGYTFGSGTRLTVV.